These 30 T cell receptor beta chains were sequenced from one sample in a study of T cell responses to AZD1222 COVID-19 vaccine. Using immunoSEQ multiplex PCR, the repertoire was profiled, and TCRdb retains in-frame clones only, with some absent. The table has approximately 90,000 clones, over 85% seen once. Sequencing used peripheral blood, obtained on day 0 of AZD1222 vaccination. These receptors all stem from an adult in good health.

The chain recombines TRBV5-6 with TRBJ2-7, with TRBD2 as a possible D gene (5 bases). The CDR3 length is 15 residues. V shed 0 bases and J shed 2 bases, with 12 bases lying between them. Germline V gene sequence: CDR1 SGHDT, CDR2 YYEEEE. The CDR3 reads CASSLDFGRTYEQYF. CDR3 nucleotides: TGTGCCAGCAGCTTGGATTTTGGGAGAACCTACGAGCAGTACTTC.

This chain uses TRBV6-6 with TRBJ2-7; the D is unclear. Trimming took 4 bases from V and 6 from J, leaving 13 bases between them. The germline CDR1 and CDR2 sequences are MNHNY and SVGAGI (reference sequence). The CDR3 consists of 13 residues. This chain's CDR3 is CASSFSEFAEQYF. The CDR3 nucleotides read TGTGCCAGCAGTTTTTCGGAGTTCGCCGAGCAGTACTTC.

The V gene is TRBV13, the J gene TRBJ2-7; TRBD1 matches at 10 bases. Germline CDR1 and CDR2: PRHDT and FYEKMQ (reference sequence). The CDR3 contains 17 residues. The trim removed 0 bases at V and 1 base at J, leaving 6 bases unmatched. CDR3 DNA sequence: TGTGCCAGCAGCTTAGGAATCCGGGACAGGGGATCCTACGAGCAGTACTTC. The encoded protein is CASSLGIRDRGSYEQYF.

This chain connects TRBV11-2 to TRBJ2-3; TRBD2 matches at 7 bases. The CDR3 runs 17 residues. The V segment lost 0 bases and the J segment 3 bases; nucleotides outside the gene matches: 9. The V gene's germline CDR1 is SGHAT and CDR2 FQNNGV. DNA of the CDR3: TGTGCCAGCAGCTTAGAAATCTTAGCGGGTTCAACAGATACGCAGTATTTT. The encoded protein is CASSLEILAGSTDTQYF.

The chain employs TRBV29-1 and TRBJ1-2; 10 nucleotides align to TRBD1. Germline V lookup: CDR1 SQVTM, CDR2 ANQGSEA. The CDR3 is 16 residues long. V was clipped by 6 bases and J by 0 bases; unmatched bases: 10. DNA of the CDR3: TGCAGCGTGACCGGGGACAGGGGCGCTTCTAACTATGGCTACACCTTC. Its protein is CSVTGDRGASNYGYTF.

CDR3 nucleotide sequence: TGCGCCAGCTCCTATGAGGGTGGGGCTGAAGCTTTCTTT. It yields the protein CASSYEGGAEAFF. The chain carries TRBV5-1 and TRBJ1-1, with D uncertain. The CDR3 consists of 13 residues. V was clipped by 7 bases and J by 6 bases, with 16 bases between them. In germline, CDR1 is SGHRS, CDR2 YFSETQ. The whole variable domain, filled in from reference TRBV5-1 and TRBJ1-1, reads KAGVTQTPRYLIKTRGQQVTLSCSPISGHRSVSWYQQTPGQGLQFLFEYFSETQRNKGNFPGRFSGRQFSNSRSEMNVSTLELGDSALYLCASSYEGGAEAFFGQGTRLTVV.

The genes are TRBV30 and TRBJ2-7, with 11 positions matching TRBD2. This CDR3 is 12 amino acids long. Germline loops: CDR1 GTSNPN, CDR2 SVGIG (reference sequence). The V gene end was trimmed by 2 bases and the J gene end by 9 bases; junction bases not matched to a gene: 3. This CDR3 reads CAWSNLAGGQYF. In DNA form, the CDR3 reads TGTGCCTGGAGTAACCTAGCGGGAGGGCAGTACTTC.

DNA of the CDR3: TGTGCCAGCAGACCCGGTAAGGGGGCACTAGAAGCTTTCTTT. Translated, it gives CASRPGKGALEAFF. The chain uses TRBV7-2 and TRBJ1-1, with 7 bases matching TRBD1. The V gene end was trimmed by 6 bases and the J gene end by 8 bases; junction bases not matched to a gene: 12. The length of the CDR3 is 14 residues. Germline V CDR1 and CDR2: SGHTA, FQGNSA.

The chain uses TRBV7-2 and TRBJ1-1; 12 positions match TRBD1. V lost 5 bases to trimming and J lost 0 bases; unmatched junction nucleotides: 7. The CDR3 consists of 17 residues. CDR1 is SGHTA, CDR2 FQGNSA, per germline. The CDR3 nucleotides read TGTGCCAGCAGCGTTGCCGGGACAGGGGGCCTGAACACTGAAGCTTTCTTT. It is translated as CASSVAGTGGLNTEAFF. Together with reference TRBV7-2 and TRBJ1-1, the CDR3 gives the full variable domain: GAGVSQSPSNKVTEKGKDVELRCDPISGHTALYWYRQSLGQGLEFLIYFQGNSAPDKSGLPSDRFSAERTGGSVSTLTIQRTQQEDSAVYLCASSVAGTGGLNTEAFFGQGTRLTVV.

V gene TRBV6-6 combines with J gene TRBJ1-2; TRBD1 matches 12 bases. The CDR3 loop spans 15 amino acids. The V gene's germline CDR1 is MNHNY and CDR2 SVGAGI (reference sequence). V lost 5 bases, J lost 8 bases, and 9 bases stayed unmatched. The CDR3 is CASSLPGQGAQGYTF. CDR3 nucleotides: TGTGCCAGCAGTCTCCCGGGACAGGGGGCGCAGGGCTACACCTTC.

A remark on this clone: The sample contains more than one DNA sequence encoding this CDR3. The rearrangement links TRBV3-1 (or the pseudogene TRBV3-2) to TRBJ2-3; 7 bases align to TRBD1. The CDR3 spans 13 residues. Germline values: CDR1 LGHDT, CDR2 YNNKEL (reference sequence). V dropped 3 bases and J dropped 3; count of bases not matched to a gene: 0. CDR3 sequence (DNA): TGTGCCAGCAGCCACAGGGGGACAGATACGCAGTATTTT. Amino acid sequence: CASSHRGTDTQYF.

The rearrangement links TRBV4-2 to TRBJ2-1; D is perhaps TRBD2 (7 bases). Trimming stripped 5 bases from V and 9 bases from J, with 23 bases between. CDR1 and CDR2 (germline): LGHNA, YNFKEQ. CDR3 length equals 16 residues. CDR3 sequence (DNA): TGTGCCAGCAGCGATCTAGCGGAGGGGGGACCCCTTGAGCAGTTCTTC. Translation gives CASSDLAEGGPLEQFF.

The table lists this clone with a count of one. The V and J genes are TRBV5-1 and TRBJ2-6; the D gene is possibly TRBD1 (5 bases). This CDR3 contains 15 residues. The germline V and J ends were trimmed by 3 bases and 0 bases, with 7 bases remaining between them. The germline CDR1 and CDR2 sequences are SGHRS and YFSETQ. CDR3 nucleotides: TGCGCCAGCAGCTCAGGACACTCTGGGGCCAACGTCCTGACTTTC. Amino acids: CASSSGHSGANVLTF. The full variable domain, in which reference TRBV5-1 and TRBJ2-6 provide the parts outside the CDR3, is KAGVTQTPRYLIKTRGQQVTLSCSPISGHRSVSWYQQTPGQGLQFLFEYFSETQRNKGNFPGRFSGRQFSNSRSEMNVSTLELGDSALYLCASSSGHSGANVLTFGAGSRLTVL.

DNA for the CDR3: TGTGCCAGCTCCTTAGACAGTCTCAGCTATGGCTACACCTTC. Protein sequence: CASSLDSLSYGYTF. The chain is built from TRBV18 and TRBJ1-2; possible D gene TRBD1, 5 bases. V lost 6 bases and J lost 4, with 15 bases in between. Per the germline V gene, CDR1 is KGHSH and CDR2 is LQKENI. This CDR3 has 14 amino acids.

This chain uses TRBV19 with TRBJ2-2; 12 bases map to TRBD2. The CDR3 is 15 amino acids. Germline assignment: CDR1 LNHDA and CDR2 SQIVND (reference sequence). Germline trimming cut 10 bases from V and 4 bases from J; bases unmatched to any gene: 7. The chain's CDR3 is CATRLAGEGTGELFF. DNA for the CDR3: TGTGCCACGCGACTAGCGGGAGAGGGCACCGGGGAGCTGTTTTTT.

The rearrangement uses TRBV18 and TRBJ1-6; D is perhaps TRBD1 (5 bases). Germline V lookup: CDR1 KGHSH, CDR2 LQKENI. This CDR3 is 15 amino acids long. V lost 0 bases and J 5 bases, leaving 8 bases between the germline ends. CDR3 sequence: CASSPPGGDNSPLHF. Written as DNA, the CDR3 is TGTGCCAGCTCACCACCCGGGGGTGATAATTCACCCCTCCACTTT.

The CDR3 spells CASSQDLLAQEQFF. CDR3 DNA: TGTGCCAGCAGCCAAGATCTCCTAGCCCAGGAGCAGTTCTTC. The rearrangement uses TRBV3-1 (or the pseudogene TRBV3-2) and TRBJ2-1, with D perhaps matching TRBD2 (5 bases). CDR1 is LGHDT and CDR2 is YNNKEL in the germline V gene (reference sequence). V was clipped by 0 bases and J by 10 bases, with 13 bases between them. The CDR3 sequence is 14 residues long.

The V and J genes are TRBV19 and TRBJ2-1; D may be TRBD2 (7 bases). The CDR3 has 15 amino acids. Per the germline V gene, CDR1 is LNHDA and CDR2 is SQIVND (reference sequence). The V end was cut by 7 bases, the J end by 3 bases, with 16 bases between. The CDR3 reads CASIGGPGSYNEQFF. The CDR3 DNA reads TGTGCCAGTATCGGGGGGCCGGGAAGCTACAATGAGCAGTTCTTC.

This clone showed up just once. The rearrangement links TRBV15 to TRBJ2-1, with 9 bases that match TRBD1. The CDR3 length is 15 residues. The junction had 8 bases not matched to a gene; V was cut back by 5 bases and J by 6 bases. Germline loops: CDR1 LNHNV, CDR2 YYDKDF (reference sequence). The CDR3 here is CATSAGTGKGNEQFF. The CDR3 nucleotides are TGTGCCACCAGCGCCGGGACAGGGAAGGGCAATGAGCAGTTCTTC.

The rearrangement links TRBV6-5 to TRBJ1-1; no reliable D call. V lost 5 bases to trimming and J lost 0 bases, with 13 bases between them. This CDR3 spans 15 amino acids. Per germline, CDR1 MNHEY and CDR2 SVGAGI. CDR3 sequence: CASSLEGGLNTEAFF. The CDR3, as DNA: TGTGCCAGCAGTCTTGAGGGAGGGCTGAACACTGAAGCTTTCTTT.

V gene TRBV20-1 combines with J gene TRBJ2-7; D perhaps matches TRBD2 (6 bases). The CDR3 covers 11 residues. The ends were cut back, 6 bases at V and 4 bases at J, with 10 bases in the middle. CDR1 DFQATT and CDR2 SNEGSKA come from the germline V gene (reference sequence). The CDR3 loop reads CSAQGGYEQYF. DNA of the CDR3: TGCAGTGCCCAGGGAGGATACGAGCAGTACTTC.

The chain is built from TRBV4-1 and TRBJ1-1, with 7 bases lining up with TRBD1. Germline V gives CDR1 MGHRA, CDR2 YSYEKL. V was pared by 1 base and J by 1 base, with 24 bases of the junction left unmatched. CDR3 length equals 22 residues. The CDR3 loop reads CASSQVLIERPNPGQTNTEAFF. In DNA form, the CDR3 reads TGCGCCAGCAGCCAAGTTCTAATCGAACGCCCTAATCCGGGACAGACGAACACTGAAGCTTTCTTT.

This chain connects TRBV14 to TRBJ1-4; TRBD1 is a possible D gene (5 bases). In germline, CDR1 is SGHDN, CDR2 FVKESK. Trimming took 1 base from V and 7 from J, leaving 22 bases between them. The CDR3 is 18 amino acids. The CDR3 coding sequence is TGTGCCAGCAGCCAAGGGACAATGGAGGCGAGGGTTCGTGAAAAACTGTTTTTT. Its protein product is CASSQGTMEARVREKLFF.

CDR3 DNA sequence: TGTGCCAGCAGTGAAAACGGACTAGCTAGGCGGGAGACCCAGTACTTC. Its translation is CASSENGLARRETQYF. The rearrangement joins TRBV2 to TRBJ2-5; 8 bases fit TRBD2. Per the germline V gene, CDR1 is SNHLY and CDR2 is FYNNEI. CDR3 length: 16 residues. Losses at the gene ends were 2 bases for V and 5 bases for J; bases not matched to a gene: 10.

V usage is TRBV5-6 and J usage is TRBJ2-1, with TRBD1 matching over 7 bases. The CDR3 is made up of 17 amino acids. The V gene end was trimmed by 6 bases and the J gene end by 8 bases; junction bases not matched to a gene: 20. Germline CDR1 is SGHDT and CDR2 is YYEEEE. The CDR3 DNA is TGTGCCAGCAACCCCTTTGGGTGGGGTAGGGGGCTAGATGAGCAGTTCTTC. Translation: CASNPFGWGRGLDEQFF.

The chain carries TRBV4-3 and TRBJ2-1; 8 bases match TRBD1. This CDR3 is 14 amino acids long. J gave up 6 bases and V 3 bases, and 4 bases lay outside the gene matches. Germline V CDR1 and CDR2: LGHNA, YSLEER. The CDR3 loop reads CASSHEDRVNEQFF. DNA for the CDR3: TGCGCCAGCAGCCATGAGGACAGGGTCAATGAGCAGTTCTTC.

The chain couples TRBV5-4 to TRBJ1-2; possible D gene TRBD1, 6 bases. V was shortened by 4 bases and J by 4 bases, with 17 bases between the two germline ends. The CDR3 is 15 residues long. CDR1 SGHNT and CDR2 YYREEE come from the germline V gene (reference sequence). CDR3 nucleotides: TGTGCCAGCAGCCCGCCGGAACAGGGAGGCTATGGCTACACCTTC. This codes for CASSPPEQGGYGYTF.

This chain connects TRBV9 to TRBJ2-1; the match to TRBD2 covers 7 bases. Germline CDR1 SGDLS, CDR2 YYNGEE. The CDR3 has 15 residues. The ends lost 2 bases at V and 10 bases at J; junction bases unmatched: 12. This CDR3 reads CASSVRVAGSGEQFF. The CDR3 region has the DNA TGTGCCAGCAGCGTTAGAGTAGCGGGCTCAGGAGAGCAGTTCTTC.

The chain employs TRBV13 and TRBJ2-2; 8 nucleotides line up with TRBD1. J was trimmed by 4 bases and V by 4 bases; bases with no gene match: 5. The germline V gene encodes CDR1 PRHDT and CDR2 FYEKMQ (reference sequence). The CDR3 has 15 amino acids. Written as DNA, the CDR3 is TGTGCCAGCAGCTCCCAGGGGGCGCCCACCGGGGAGCTGTTTTTT. It codes for CASSSQGAPTGELFF.

CDR3 nucleotides: TGTGCCAGCAGCTTAGGAGGACAGTACTCTGGAAACACCATATATTTT. Translated: CASSLGGQYSGNTIYF. The rearrangement links TRBV7-6 to TRBJ1-3; D may be TRBD1 (6 bases). Per germline, CDR1 SGHVS and CDR2 FNYEAQ. Between the trimmed V and J ends, which lost 1 base and 0 bases, there was a span of 10 bases. This CDR3 is built from 16 residues.